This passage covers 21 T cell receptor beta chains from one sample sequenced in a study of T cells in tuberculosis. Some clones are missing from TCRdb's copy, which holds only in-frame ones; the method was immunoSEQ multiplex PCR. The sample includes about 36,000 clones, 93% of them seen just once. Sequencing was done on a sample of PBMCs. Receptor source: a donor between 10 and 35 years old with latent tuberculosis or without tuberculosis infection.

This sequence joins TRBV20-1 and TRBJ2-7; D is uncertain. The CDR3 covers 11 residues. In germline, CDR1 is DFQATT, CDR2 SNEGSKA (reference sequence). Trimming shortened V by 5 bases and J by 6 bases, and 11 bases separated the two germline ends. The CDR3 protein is CSARWSREQYF. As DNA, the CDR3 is TGCAGTGCTCGGTGGTCCCGCGAGCAGTACTTC.

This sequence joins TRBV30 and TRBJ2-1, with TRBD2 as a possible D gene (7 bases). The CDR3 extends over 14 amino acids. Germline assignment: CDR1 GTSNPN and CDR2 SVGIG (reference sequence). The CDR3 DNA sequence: TGTGCTCGAATCGGGGGGCCCTCGCAGGGGGAGCAGTTCTTC. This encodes CARIGGPSQGEQFF.

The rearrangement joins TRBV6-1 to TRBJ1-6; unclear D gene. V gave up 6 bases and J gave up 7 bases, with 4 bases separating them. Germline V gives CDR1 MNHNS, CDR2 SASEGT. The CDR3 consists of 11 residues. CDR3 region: CASSQNSPLHF. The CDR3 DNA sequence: TGTGCCAGCAGCCAAAATTCACCCCTCCACTTT.

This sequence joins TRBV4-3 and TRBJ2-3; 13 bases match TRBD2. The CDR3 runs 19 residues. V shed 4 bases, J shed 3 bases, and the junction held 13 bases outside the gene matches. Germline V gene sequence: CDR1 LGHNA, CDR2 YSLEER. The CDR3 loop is CASSRDITGTSGATDTQYF. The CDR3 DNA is TGCGCCAGCAGCCGCGATATTACCGGGACTAGCGGGGCGACAGATACGCAGTATTTT.

CDR3 loop: CASSYTTTSPQFF. In nucleotides, the CDR3 is TGTGCCAGCAGTTACACGACTACATCTCCCCAGTTCTTC. This chain connects TRBV6-5 to TRBJ2-1, with D maybe TRBD2 (5 bases). This CDR3 region has 13 residues. Germline CDR1 reads MNHEY; CDR2 reads SVGAGI. The V gene lost 2 bases and the J gene lost 13 bases, with 15 bases spanning the gap.

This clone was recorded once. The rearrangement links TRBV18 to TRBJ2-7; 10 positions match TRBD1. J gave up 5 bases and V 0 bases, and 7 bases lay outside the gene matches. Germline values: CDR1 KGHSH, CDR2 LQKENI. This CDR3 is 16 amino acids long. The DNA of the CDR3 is TGTGCCAGCTCACCACCGATAGGGACAGGGGACGACGAGCAGTACTTC. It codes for CASSPPIGTGDDEQYF.

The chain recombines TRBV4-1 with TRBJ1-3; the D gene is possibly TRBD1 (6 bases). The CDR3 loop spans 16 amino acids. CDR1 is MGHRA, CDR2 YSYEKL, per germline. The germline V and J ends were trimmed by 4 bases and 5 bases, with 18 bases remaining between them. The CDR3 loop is CASSPHTGPRRNTIYF. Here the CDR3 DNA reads TGCGCCAGCAGCCCCCACACAGGGCCGAGACGAAACACCATATATTTT.

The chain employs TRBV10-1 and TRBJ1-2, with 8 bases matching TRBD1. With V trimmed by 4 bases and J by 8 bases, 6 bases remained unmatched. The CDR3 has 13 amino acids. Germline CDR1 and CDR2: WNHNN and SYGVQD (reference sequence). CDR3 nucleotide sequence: TGCGCCAGCAGTGCGACAGGGGAGAGAGGCTACACCTTC. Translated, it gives CASSATGERGYTF.

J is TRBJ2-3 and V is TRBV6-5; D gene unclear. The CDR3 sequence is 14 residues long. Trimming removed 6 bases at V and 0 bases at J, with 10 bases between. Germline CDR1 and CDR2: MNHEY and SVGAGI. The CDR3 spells CASSRLPSTDTQYF. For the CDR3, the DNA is TGTGCCAGCAGCAGGCTACCAAGCACAGATACGCAGTATTTT.

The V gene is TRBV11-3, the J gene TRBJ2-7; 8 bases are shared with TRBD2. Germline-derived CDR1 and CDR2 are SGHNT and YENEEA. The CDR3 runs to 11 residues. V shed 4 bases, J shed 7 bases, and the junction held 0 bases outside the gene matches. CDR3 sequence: CASSSGGEQYF. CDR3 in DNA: TGTGCCAGCAGCTCGGGGGGGGAGCAGTACTTC.

Here the CDR3 DNA reads TGTGCCAGCATCCTTCAGGGACAGGGTAATCAGCCCCAGCATTTT. Protein product: CASILQGQGNQPQHF. The J gene is TRBJ1-5, the V gene TRBV6-1; 9 nucleotides line up with TRBD1. Germline V CDR1 and CDR2: MNHNS, SASEGT. The CDR3 is 15 residues long. V trimming: 7 bases; J trimming: 4 bases; junction bases outside the gene matches: 8.

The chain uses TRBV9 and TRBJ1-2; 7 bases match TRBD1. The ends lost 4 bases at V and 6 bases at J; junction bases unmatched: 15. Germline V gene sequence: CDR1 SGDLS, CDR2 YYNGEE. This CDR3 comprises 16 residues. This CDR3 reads CASSIDRERGFDGYTF. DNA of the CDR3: TGTGCCAGCAGCATCGACAGGGAGAGAGGCTTCGATGGCTACACCTTC. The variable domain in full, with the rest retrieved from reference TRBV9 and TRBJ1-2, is DSGVTQTPKHLITATGQRVTLRCSPRSGDLSVYWYQQSLDQGLQFLIQYYNGEERAKGNILERFSAQQFPDLHSELNLSSLELGDSALYFCASSIDRERGFDGYTFGSGTRLTVV.

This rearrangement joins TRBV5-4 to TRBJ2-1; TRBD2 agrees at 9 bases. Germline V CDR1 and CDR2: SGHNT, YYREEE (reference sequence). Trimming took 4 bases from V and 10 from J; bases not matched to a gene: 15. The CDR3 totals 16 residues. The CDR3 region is CASSPKGSGGPGEQFF. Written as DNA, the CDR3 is TGTGCCAGCAGCCCAAAGGGCAGCGGGGGGCCAGGCGAGCAGTTCTTC.

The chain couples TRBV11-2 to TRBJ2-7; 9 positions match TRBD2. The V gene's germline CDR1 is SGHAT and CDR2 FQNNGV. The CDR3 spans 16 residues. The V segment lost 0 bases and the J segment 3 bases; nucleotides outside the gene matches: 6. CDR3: CASSLEPSGGFYEQYF. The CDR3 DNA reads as TGTGCCAGCAGCTTAGAGCCAAGCGGGGGGTTCTACGAGCAGTACTTC.

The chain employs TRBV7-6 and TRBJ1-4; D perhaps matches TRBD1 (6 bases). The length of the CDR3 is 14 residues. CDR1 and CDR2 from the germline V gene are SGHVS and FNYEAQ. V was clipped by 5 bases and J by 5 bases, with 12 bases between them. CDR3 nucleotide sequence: TGTGCCAGCAGCGGGGGCCAGTGGAATGAAAAACTGTTTTTT. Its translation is CASSGGQWNEKLFF.

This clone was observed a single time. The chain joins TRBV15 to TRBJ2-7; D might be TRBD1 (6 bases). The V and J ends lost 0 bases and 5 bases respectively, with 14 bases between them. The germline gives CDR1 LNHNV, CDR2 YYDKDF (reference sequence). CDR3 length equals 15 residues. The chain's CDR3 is CATSRDRTGFNEQYF. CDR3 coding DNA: TGTGCCACCAGCAGAGATCGCACAGGGTTCAACGAGCAGTACTTC.

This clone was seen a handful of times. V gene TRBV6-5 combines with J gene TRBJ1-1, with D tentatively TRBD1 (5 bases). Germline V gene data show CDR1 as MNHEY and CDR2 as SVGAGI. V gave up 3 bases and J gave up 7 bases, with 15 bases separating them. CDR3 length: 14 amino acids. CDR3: CASSYWGTELEAFF. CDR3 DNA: TGTGCCAGCAGTTATTGGGGCACCGAACTTGAAGCTTTCTTT.

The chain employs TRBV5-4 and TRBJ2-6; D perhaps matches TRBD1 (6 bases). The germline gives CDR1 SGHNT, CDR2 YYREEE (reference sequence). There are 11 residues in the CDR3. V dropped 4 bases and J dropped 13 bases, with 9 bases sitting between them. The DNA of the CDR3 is TGTGCCAGCAGCCCGGGACAAGTCCTGACTTTC. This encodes CASSPGQVLTF.

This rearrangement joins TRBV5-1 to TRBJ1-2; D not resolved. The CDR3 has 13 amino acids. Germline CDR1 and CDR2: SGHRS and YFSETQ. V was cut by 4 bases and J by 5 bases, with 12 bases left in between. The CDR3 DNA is TGCGCCAGCAGCCCCCCTGACATATATGGCTACACCTTC. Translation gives CASSPPDIYGYTF.

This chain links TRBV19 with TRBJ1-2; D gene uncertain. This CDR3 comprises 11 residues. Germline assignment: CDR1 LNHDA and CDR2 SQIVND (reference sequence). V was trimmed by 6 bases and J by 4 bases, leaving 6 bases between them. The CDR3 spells CASSLSYGYTF. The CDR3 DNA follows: TGTGCCAGTAGCCTCAGCTATGGCTACACCTTC.

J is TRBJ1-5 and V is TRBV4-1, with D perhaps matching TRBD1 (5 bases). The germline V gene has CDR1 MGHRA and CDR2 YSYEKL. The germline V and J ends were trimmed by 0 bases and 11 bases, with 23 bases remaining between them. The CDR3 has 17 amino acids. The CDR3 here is CASSQEQGLGRFVAQHF. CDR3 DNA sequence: TGCGCCAGCAGCCAAGAGCAGGGTTTGGGCCGATTCGTGGCCCAGCATTTT.